What follows are 27 T cell receptor beta chains derived from one specimen sequenced in a study of blood T cell repertoires in COVID-19. Using immunoSEQ multiplex PCR, the repertoire was profiled, and TCRdb retains in-frame clones only, with some absent. The sample consists of roughly 220,000 clones, just over 85% of them appearing once. Source material: PBMCs or T cells enriched from blood (not recorded which). Receptors originate from a woman between 40 and 50 years old with acute COVID-19.

The chain recombines TRBV6-1 with TRBJ2-6; no firm D call. Per germline, CDR1 MNHNS and CDR2 SASEGT. The V gene lost 2 bases and the J gene lost 3 bases, with 8 bases spanning the gap. The CDR3 is 15 amino acids. This chain's CDR3 is CASSEPPDGANVLTF. The CDR3 region has the DNA TGTGCCAGCAGTGAACCCCCAGATGGGGCCAACGTCCTGACTTTC.

This chain joins TRBV27 and TRBJ2-1; 9 nucleotides line up with TRBD1. J was trimmed by 7 bases and V by 4 bases; bases with no gene match: 2. Germline V gene lookup returns CDR1 MNHEY and CDR2 SMNVEV (reference sequence). The CDR3 has 13 residues. DNA for the CDR3: TGTGCCAGCAGTTCCGGGACAGGGAATGAGCAGTTCTTC. Amino acids: CASSSGTGNEQFF.

This clone was seen a few times. The V gene is TRBV5-1, the J gene TRBJ1-6; 7 bases fit TRBD1. Trimming at V came to 2 bases and at J to 10 bases, leaving 6 bases not matched to a gene. The CDR3 is 14 residues long. Germline lookup yields CDR1 SGHRS and CDR2 YFSETQ. The CDR3: CASSFDRERSPLHF. Written as DNA, the CDR3 is TGCGCCAGCAGCTTTGACAGGGAAAGATCACCCCTCCACTTT.

The chain recombines TRBV5-1 with TRBJ1-2; 8 nucleotides agree with TRBD1. There are 12 residues in the CDR3. V lost 5 bases to trimming and J lost 7 bases; unmatched junction nucleotides: 4. Germline V CDR1 and CDR2: SGHRS, YFSETQ. DNA of the CDR3: TGCGCCAGCAGTGACAGGGGTCTTGGCTACACCTTC. Its protein product is CASSDRGLGYTF.

This rearrangement joins TRBV20-1 to TRBJ2-1; the D is unclear. The CDR3 extends over 11 amino acids. Trimming cost V 7 bases and J 2 bases, with 6 bases left between them. Germline-derived CDR1 and CDR2 are DFQATT and SNEGSKA (reference sequence). In nucleotides, the CDR3 is TGCAGTGTACAGACCTACAATGAGCAGTTCTTC. Translating it yields CSVQTYNEQFF.

The CDR3 region is CASSFGGTEAFF. The CDR3 region has the DNA TGCGCCAGCAGCTTCGGGGGTACTGAAGCTTTCTTT. The V call is TRBV5-1, the J call TRBJ1-1; tentative D call: TRBD1 (5 bases). V lost 2 bases and J 5 bases, leaving 7 bases between the germline ends. This CDR3 has 12 residues. CDR1 and CDR2 (germline): SGHRS, YFSETQ. Filled out from reference TRBV5-1 and TRBJ1-1, the complete variable domain reads KAGVTQTPRYLIKTRGQQVTLSCSPISGHRSVSWYQQTPGQGLQFLFEYFSETQRNKGNFPGRFSGRQFSNSRSEMNVSTLELGDSALYLCASSFGGTEAFFGQGTRLTVV.

CDR3 bases: TGTGCCAGCAGTATAGCGGGGCAGGGGTATGAGCAGTTCTTC. This encodes CASSIAGQGYEQFF. The chain employs TRBV6-5 and TRBJ2-1, with 8 bases matching TRBD2. After removal of 5 bases from V and 8 bases from J, the junction contained 8 bases not matched to a gene. Per the germline V gene, CDR1 is MNHEY and CDR2 is SVGAGI. The CDR3 totals 14 residues.

The chain is built from TRBV3-1 (or the pseudogene TRBV3-2) and TRBJ2-2; 8 nucleotides match TRBD2. V shed 1 base and J 0 bases; nucleotides not matched to a gene: 1. CDR3 length: 16 amino acids. Germline V gene lookup returns CDR1 LGHDT and CDR2 YNNKEL (reference sequence). CDR3: CASSQVAGPNTGELFF. CDR3 bases: TGTGCCAGCAGCCAAGTAGCGGGGCCGAACACCGGGGAGCTGTTTTTT.

The chain uses TRBV19 and TRBJ1-6, with D tentatively TRBD1 (5 bases). The CDR3 is 15 residues long. Trimming shortened V by 9 bases and J by 6 bases, and 18 bases separated the two germline ends. Germline V lookup: CDR1 LNHDA, CDR2 SQIVND (reference sequence). The CDR3 nucleotides read TGTGCCAGGGACCAGAATCAGGGCCCTAATTCACCCCTCCACTTT. Protein: CARDQNQGPNSPLHF.

The V and J genes are TRBV27 and TRBJ1-2; TRBD1 matches 8 bases. CDR1 is MNHEY, CDR2 SMNVEV, per germline (reference sequence). J lost 2 bases, V lost 5 bases, and 10 bases had no gene match. The CDR3 spans 16 residues. The CDR3 coding sequence is TGTGCCAGCAGTCCGTTACCGACAGGGGTCAACTATGGCTACACCTTC. It encodes CASSPLPTGVNYGYTF.

The chain combines TRBV28 with TRBJ1-4; 7 positions match TRBD1. The CDR3 spans 15 residues. CDR1 and CDR2 (germline): MDHEN, SYDVKM. J gave up 4 bases and V 7 bases, and 9 bases lay outside the gene matches. The CDR3 spells CASTLRDSFNEKLFF. CDR3 DNA sequence: TGTGCCAGCACCCTCCGGGACAGCTTTAATGAAAAACTGTTTTTT.

The rearrangement uses TRBV5-4 and TRBJ2-7, with 7 bases fitting TRBD2. The CDR3 is 16 residues long. V was pared by 0 bases and J by 2 bases, with 8 bases of the junction left unmatched. Germline CDR1 SGHNT, CDR2 YYREEE (reference sequence). For the CDR3, the DNA is TGTGCCAGCAGCTTGGGGGTTAGAGGGAGGGCCTACGAGCAGTACTTC. This codes for CASSLGVRGRAYEQYF.

In regard to this clone: This sequence may be a read error, since a much larger clone differs from it by one base. This chain links TRBV12-3 or TRBV12-4 with TRBJ1-1; no definite D call. The CDR3 totals 12 residues. Trimming took 3 bases from V and 1 from J, leaving 3 bases between them. The DNA of the CDR3 is TGTGCCAGCAGTTTCGGGAACACTGAAGCTTTCTTT. Translation gives CASSFGNTEAFF.

The chain is built from TRBV5-1 and TRBJ1-1; perhaps TRBD1 as D (5 bases). Germline lookup yields CDR1 SGHRS and CDR2 YFSETQ. CDR3 size: 18 residues. V was clipped by 0 bases and J by 6 bases, with 24 bases between them. In DNA, the CDR3 is TGCGCCAGCAGCTTGGAGGGCAGGGTAGGAATGGTGGCGGCTGAAGCTTTCTTT. This encodes CASSLEGRVGMVAAEAFF.

CDR3 nucleotide sequence: TGTGCCAGCAGCCCACAGGGGGCTAACTATGGCTACACCTTC. Amino acids: CASSPQGANYGYTF. J is TRBJ1-2 and V is TRBV5-4, with TRBD1 identical over 8 bases. Germline values: CDR1 SGHNT, CDR2 YYREEE (reference sequence). This CDR3 comprises 14 residues. The junction had 2 bases not matched to a gene; V was cut back by 4 bases and J by 0 bases.

The CDR3 DNA follows: TGTGCCAGCAGCCCAGCCCCACGCGGGGCCTCCTACAATGAGCAGTTCTTC. Translation: CASSPAPRGASYNEQFF. This chain uses TRBV7-3 with TRBJ2-1; D might be TRBD2 (6 bases). Trimming stripped 5 bases from V and 0 bases from J, with 17 bases between. Looked up from germline, CDR1 is SGHTA and CDR2 is FQGTGA. This CDR3 has 17 amino acids.

The chain uses TRBV12-3 or TRBV12-4 and TRBJ2-4; possibly TRBD2 for D (5 bases). Trimming shortened V by 3 bases and J by 8 bases, and 11 bases separated the two germline ends. CDR3 length equals 13 residues. CDR3 nucleotide sequence: TGTGCCAGCAGTTTGGGAGAAAGGGACATTCAGTACTTC. Translation: CASSLGERDIQYF.

J is TRBJ2-1 and V is TRBV27, with TRBD1 matching over 10 bases. V lost 2 bases to trimming and J lost 0 bases; unmatched junction nucleotides: 10. Germline V CDR1 and CDR2: MNHEY, SMNVEV (reference sequence). The CDR3 totals 19 residues. The CDR3 spells CASSLASGQGTNSYNEQFF. The CDR3 coding sequence is TGTGCCAGCAGTTTAGCTTCGGGACAGGGGACCAACTCCTACAATGAGCAGTTCTTC.

The chain has TRBV11-1 and TRBJ2-1, with a possible D match to TRBD1 (6 bases). CDR3 length: 15 amino acids. The germline V gene has CDR1 SGHAT and CDR2 FQDESV (reference sequence). Trimming took off 3 bases at V and 1 base at J, with 10 bases between the two ends. The CDR3 loop reads CASSLGASSYNEQFF. The CDR3 DNA is TGTGCCAGCAGCTTGGGGGCTAGTTCCTACAATGAGCAGTTCTTC.

The gene calls are TRBV14 and TRBJ2-1; 8 nucleotides match TRBD2. With 4 bases clipped from V and 4 bases from J, the junction kept 9 bases outside the gene matches. The CDR3 sequence is 16 residues long. CDR1 and CDR2 (germline): SGHDN, FVKESK. CDR3 DNA: TGTGCCAGCAGCCCCTTCCTAGCGGGCGTGTACAATGAGCAGTTCTTC. It is translated as CASSPFLAGVYNEQFF.

The CDR3, as DNA: TGTGCCACCAGCAGAGATTTGGCCTCTGGAAACACCATATATTTT. This encodes CATSRDLASGNTIYF. This rearrangement joins TRBV15 to TRBJ1-3; D not certain. CDR1 is LNHNV and CDR2 is YYDKDF in the germline V gene (reference sequence). The ends were cut back, 0 bases at V and 0 bases at J, with 6 bases in the middle. CDR3 size: 15 residues. The whole variable domain, remainder taken from reference TRBV15 and TRBJ1-3, is DAMVIQNPRYQVTQFGKPVTLSCSQTLNHNVMYWYQQKSSQAPKLLFHYYDKDFNNEADTPDNFQSRRPNTSFCFLDIRSPGLGDTAMYLCATSRDLASGNTIYFGEGSWLTVV.

The chain recombines TRBV11-2 with TRBJ2-1; TRBD1 might be the D (6 bases). The length of the CDR3 is 18 residues. The V end was cut by 0 bases, the J end by 9 bases, with 24 bases between. Germline CDR1 and CDR2: SGHAT and FQNNGV. The CDR3, as DNA: TGTGCCAGCAGCTTAGATCCACCAAGTAGGACAGCCGGCGGTGAGCAGTTCTTC. This encodes CASSLDPPSRTAGGEQFF.

J is TRBJ1-2 and V is TRBV2; TRBD1 is a possible D gene (5 bases). The ends were cut back, 4 bases at V and 7 bases at J, with 13 bases in the middle. The CDR3 totals 13 residues. Germline assignment: CDR1 SNHLY and CDR2 FYNNEI. The CDR3 DNA is TGTGCCAGCAGTGCGACAGAAGGAGTTGGCTACACCTTC. This codes for CASSATEGVGYTF.

The V call is TRBV19, the J call TRBJ2-5; 16 positions match TRBD2. The V segment lost 10 bases and the J segment 5 bases; nucleotides outside the gene matches: 10. There are 16 residues in the CDR3. Germline values: CDR1 LNHDA, CDR2 SQIVND (reference sequence). DNA for the CDR3: TGTGCCACGGGGGGGACTAGCGGGAGGGCCGGTGAGACCCAGTACTTC. This encodes CATGGTSGRAGETQYF.

The CDR3 coding sequence is TGTGCCAGCAGTTACCCCGTGGGGGAGAGGGTAGGGGGCCCCACCGGGGAGCTGTTTTTT. Translation: CASSYPVGERVGGPTGELFF. The chain is built from TRBV6-2 or TRBV6-3 and TRBJ2-2; 7 bases line up with TRBD1. This CDR3 comprises 20 residues. The J segment lost 4 bases and the V segment lost 2 bases, leaving 19 bases of the junction unmatched. CDR1 MNHEY and CDR2 SVGEGT come from the germline V gene.

The chain uses TRBV9 and TRBJ2-1; 8 bases are shared with TRBD1. The CDR3 runs to 15 residues. V lost 6 bases to trimming and J lost 4 bases; unmatched junction nucleotides: 9. Germline lookup yields CDR1 SGDLS and CDR2 YYNGEE. The CDR3 loop reads CASTPGGHAYNEQFF. As DNA, the CDR3 is TGTGCCAGCACCCCAGGGGGCCATGCTTACAATGAGCAGTTCTTC.

The chain couples TRBV6-6 to TRBJ2-7; weak D call: TRBD1 (7 bases). V was clipped by 6 bases and J by 9 bases, with 24 bases between them. Germline CDR1 is MNHNY and CDR2 is SVGAGI (reference sequence). The CDR3 length is 15 residues. In nucleotides, the CDR3 is TGTGCCAGCAGCTCGAAGGCGGGACAGCAGTCAGGGCAGTACTTC. Translating gives CASSSKAGQQSGQYF.